Here is one T cell receptor (beta chain) with its context. The antigen it binds to is not known. Within one base of it there is no much larger clone, and no base qualities were kept. The instrument given in TCRdb is Illumina NovaSeq 6000. TCR cDNA was synthesized by 5'RACE template switching, which introduced a universal primer site and unique molecular identifiers. Priming of cDNA synthesis was performed from both the TCR alpha and TCR beta constant segments. Two PCR steps were used to amplify libraries, with sample barcodes and sequencing adapters being added in the second step. Sequencing of the libraries was done on either Illumina HiSeq 2500 (2x100 bp) or NovaSeq (2x150 bp). Per the original workflow: Demultiplexing of reads and collapsing into UMI consensus sequences were performed with MIGEC, and V(D)J alignment was carried out with MiXCR. Clonotypes responding to the vaccine were identified with edgeR on replicate PBMC samples, with the criteria of FDR below 0.01 and a log2 fold change above 5 up to day 15. CD4 or CD8 identity was assigned to each bulk clonotype according to whether the clonotype was present at higher abundance in the sequenced CD4 repertoire or the sequenced CD8 repertoire. In-frame beta chains were kept once TCRdb had trimmed the public reads at Q25 with fastp and called clones with MiXCR. Rows with one shared CDR3 protein collapse into an entry with the most common genes and DNA. The V and J calls, along with clone size, are taken from TCRdb and not from the paper's own processing. The sample yields hundreds of thousands of distinct CDR3 sequences; roughly 4.3% were counted once. The ten most abundant clones make up 20% to 25% of the sample.

The sample belongs to a study of T cells after yellow fever vaccination (dated 2019 in TCRdb). With respect to the entire study: The SMART-Seq v4 Ultra Low Input RNA kit was used to prepare libraries from fractions with low cell numbers. Bulk TCR alpha and beta repertoires were sequenced longitudinally to track T-cell clones before and after primary and booster YFV17D yellow fever vaccination. Two healthy male donors, one aged 18 to 30 and one aged 30 to 40 years, made up the cohort. Blood was drawn at multiple timepoints before and after primary and secondary immunization, with bulk PBMC replicates and cell subsets isolated.

What the authors observed across the whole study: Compared with the primary T-cell response, the secondary T-cell response was faster but weaker, reaching its peak on day 5 rather than on day 15. After the booster, most clones that had expanded after primary vaccination were detected again (about 95% of CD4 and 88% of CD8), suggesting broad maintenance of memory. A small fraction of clonotypes appeared in both the CD4 and CD8 compartments, likely as a result of convergent recombination. FACS-sorted repertoires could contain abundant contaminating clonotypes from the bulk population, so computational filtering was required. Only a couple of donors were included in the study, so the extent to which the findings can be generalized is limited.

In light of the paper, this sample's treatment or condition label describes: live attenuated yellow fever vaccine strain. At each blood-draw timepoint, two biological replicates of bulk PBMCs were collected. PBMCs were isolated from peripheral blood using a standard Ficoll-Paque protocol. RNA was extracted with TriZol from bulk PBMCs, CD4 and CD8 fractions, and dextramer-positive and dextramer-negative fractions. The receptor was isolated from a man between 18 and 35 years old who received the YFV17D yellow fever vaccine. The starting material was PBMCs, obtained 5 days after the yellow fever booster vaccination.

The DNA reads as follows: TGTGCCAGCAGCCAGGGCGGGGGCTTCCAAGAGACCCAGTACTTC. The resulting protein is CASSQGGGFQETQYF. The chain links TRBV11-3 with TRBJ2-5, with TRBD2 perhaps the D gene, on 7 matching bases. For CDR1 and CDR2, the germline V gene lists SGHNT and YENEEA. Trimming removed 5 bases from V and 1 base from J, leaving 14 bases between the germline ends. The CDR3 goes from the cysteine to the phenylalanine over 15 residues. Only CDR3 DNA remains: 45 bases, in frame from the first base.